Given below is one TCR beta chain in context. Its target is unknown. This may be a read error, as it is one base from a much larger clone. Germline V gene data show CDR1 as SNHLY and CDR2 as FYNNEI. CDR3 length: 13 amino acids. Amplified regions were TCR beta CDR3 sequences from RNA transcripts. Primed by the HTBI set, a first-round RT-PCR was run on the TCR CDR3. TCRdb re-analysed the multiplex PCR reads in MiXCR, keeping a single row per CDR3 protein. Of about 320,000 distinct CDR3 sequences in the sample, roughly 17% were seen once. This entry comes from a study of T cells in Graves' hyperthyroidism and ophthalmopathy. Findings and caveats of the study: Most thyroid clonotypes with frequency above 0.001 were detected in blood.

The specimen was blood. The chain uses TRBV2 and TRBJ2-1; D remains ambiguous. The clonotype comes from a man aged 30 to 39 with Graves' hyperthyroidism. CDR3 loop: CACSEFKNNEQFF. The CDR3 coding sequence is TGTGCCTGCAGTGAATTCAAAAACAATGAGCAGTTCTTC.